This T cell receptor (beta chain) was recorded in a study of siplizumab effects on memory and regulatory T cells. Assays covered 10^5 or so TCR templates per sample. Measured with immunoSEQ multiplex PCR; TCRdb has only the in-frame clones, and not every one. The sample records approximately 100,000 clones, 94% being singletons. Germline CDR1 and CDR2: SGHRS and YFSETQ. There are 13 residues in the CDR3. Trimming cost V 4 bases and J 3 bases, with 10 bases left between them. As concerns this clone: No antigen is known for it.

Study-level findings and limits: There appeared to be greater diversity in naive T cells than in memory cells, and naive T cells seemed major contributors to the alloresponse. The authors did not confirm suppressive function in proliferating Tregs from siplizumab cultures.

The chain links TRBV5-1 to TRBJ2-5, with no clear D. The receptor's source is a human donor in good health. The specimen was Tregs sorted from blood. The CDR3 DNA reads as TGCGCCAGCAGCGGGTTAAGGGAAGAGACCCAGTACTTC. Translation: CASSGLREETQYF.